This TCR beta chain was sequenced during a study of blood T cell repertoires in COVID-19. Study information: The analysed material was cDNA or gDNA that came from T cells, B-cell-depleted T cells, or PBMCs.

This CDR3 has 15 residues. V was pared by 6 bases and J by 5 bases, with 11 bases of the junction left unmatched. CDR1 is SNHLY and CDR2 is FYNNEI in the germline V gene. This clone was recorded only once. In the source study's methods: Amplifying reference gene primers gave estimates of nucleated cell counts. TCRdb's copy holds only in-frame clones and misses some; the assay was immunoSEQ multiplex PCR. The V and J calls and clone size are taken from that table; D and trimming were inferred from the DNA. The sample contains roughly 150,000 clones, approximately 78% of which appear only once. This chain links TRBV2 with TRBJ2-3; TRBD2 aligns across 7 bases. The TCR was taken from a woman older than 75 with acute or convalescent COVID-19. Sequencing was performed on peripheral blood. Written as DNA, the CDR3 is TGTGCCAGCAGGCCAGCGGGGATGCTAAAAGATACGCAGTATTTT. This gives the protein CASRPAGMLKDTQYF.